The 18 T cell receptor beta chains below were found in one sample sequenced in a study of T cells in localized non-small cell lung cancer. The data were produced by immunoSEQ multiplex PCR, yet TCRdb's version contains in-frame clones alone and is incomplete. The sample comprises 10,000 to 12,000 clones, about 70% of which are singletons, and about a third rests with the top ten. The sample consisted of peripheral blood, taken before any cancer treatment. These receptors came from a male donor older than 55 with stage I lung adenocarcinoma.

V gene TRBV7-6 combines with J gene TRBJ2-7; 8 bases match TRBD2. CDR3 size: 15 residues. Germline assignment: CDR1 SGHVS and CDR2 FNYEAQ. V lost 6 bases and J lost 2; bases outside the gene matches: 9. CDR3 sequence: CASSSNSGAAYEQYF. The CDR3 nucleotides read TGTGCCAGCAGTAGTAATAGCGGGGCGGCCTACGAGCAGTACTTC.

This clone has just a few counts. The chain recombines TRBV2 with TRBJ1-4, with D uncertain. From germline, CDR1 is SNHLY and CDR2 FYNNEI. Deletions cut 7 bases from V and 11 bases from J, with 14 bases between. The CDR3 runs to 12 residues. As DNA, the CDR3 is TGTGCCAGCAATCGGGGAGTGAGGAAACTGTTTTTT. Its translation: CASNRGVRKLFF.

The chain employs TRBV7-2 and TRBJ2-5, with 7 nucleotides matching TRBD1. CDR1 is SGHTA and CDR2 is FQGNSA in the germline V gene. The V segment lost 5 bases and the J segment 2 bases; nucleotides outside the gene matches: 5. CDR3 length: 14 amino acids. In DNA, the CDR3 is TGTGCCAGCAGCCTAGGGGGCTGGCAAGAGACCCAGTACTTC. Translation gives CASSLGGWQETQYF. Drawing the rest from reference TRBV7-2 and TRBJ2-5, the complete variable domain is GAGVSQSPSNKVTEKGKDVELRCDPISGHTALYWYRQSLGQGLEFLIYFQGNSAPDKSGLPSDRFSAERTGGSVSTLTIQRTQQEDSAVYLCASSLGGWQETQYFGPGTRLLVL.

The V gene is TRBV2, the J gene TRBJ1-1, with D possibly matching TRBD1 (6 bases). Trimming took off 4 bases at V and 10 bases at J, with 22 bases between the two ends. This CDR3 is 15 amino acids long. The germline gives CDR1 SNHLY, CDR2 FYNNEI. The DNA for the CDR3 is TGTGCCAGCAGTGCATCTCGGGGGCTCTCGGATCCAGCTTTCTTT. It encodes CASSASRGLSDPAFF. Together with reference TRBV2 and TRBJ1-1, the CDR3 gives the full variable domain: EPEVTQTPSHQVTQMGQEVILRCVPISNHLYFYWYRQILGQKVEFLVSFYNNEISEKSEIFDDQFSVERPDGSNFTLKIRSTKLEDSAMYFCASSASRGLSDPAFFGQGTRLTVV.

The chain employs TRBV5-1 and TRBJ2-1, with 8 positions matching TRBD2. The V gene's germline CDR1 is SGHRS and CDR2 YFSETQ. The J segment lost 9 bases and the V segment lost 3 bases, leaving 11 bases of the junction unmatched. The CDR3 is 15 amino acids. The CDR3: CASSSRGAQSSEQFF. DNA of the CDR3: TGCGCCAGCAGCTCGCGGGGGGCCCAATCCAGTGAGCAGTTCTTC.

The chain is built from TRBV7-8 and TRBJ1-2; 9 bases line up with TRBD1. The CDR3 consists of 15 residues. Germline V gene sequence: CDR1 SGHVS, CDR2 FQNEAQ. V trimming: 5 bases; J trimming: 5 bases; junction bases outside the gene matches: 9. CDR3 residues: CASSRLSGQGYGYTF. In nucleotides, the CDR3 is TGTGCCAGCAGCCGACTTTCGGGACAGGGATATGGCTACACCTTC. The full variable domain, with the rest looked up from reference TRBV7-8 and TRBJ1-2, is GAGVSQSPRYKVAKRGQDVALRCDPISGHVSLFWYQQALGQGPEFLTYFQNEAQLDKSGLPSDRFFAERPEGSVSTLKIQRTQQEDSAVYLCASSRLSGQGYGYTFGSGTRLTVV.

The genes are TRBV5-5 and TRBJ1-4, with TRBD1 as a possible D gene (6 bases). V was pared by 0 bases and J by 8 bases, with 8 bases between. Germline V gene sequence: CDR1 SGHKS, CDR2 YYEKEE (reference sequence). This CDR3 is 13 amino acids long. In DNA form, the CDR3 reads TGTGCCAGCAGCTTGGCCAGGGGCGAAAAACTGTTTTTT. It translates to CASSLARGEKLFF.

The CDR3 region is CASSLGGRRETQYF. CDR3 sequence (DNA): TGTGCCAGCAGCTTGGGGGGGAGGCGAGAGACCCAGTACTTC. The chain joins TRBV5-4 to TRBJ2-5; the D gene is possibly TRBD2 (6 bases). The CDR3 spans 14 residues. V gave up 0 bases and J gave up 4 bases, with 10 bases separating them. Germline V lookup: CDR1 SGHNT, CDR2 YYREEE (reference sequence).

The gene calls are TRBV28 and TRBJ1-1; 9 nucleotides match TRBD1. The CDR3 loop spans 14 amino acids. The germline V gene encodes CDR1 MDHEN and CDR2 SYDVKM. Trimming took 2 bases from V and 3 from J; bases not matched to a gene: 1. CDR3 sequence reads: CASSLGDRDTEAFF. The CDR3 DNA follows: TGTGCCAGCAGTTTAGGGGACAGGGACACTGAAGCTTTCTTT.

The chain carries TRBV20-1 and TRBJ2-3; D remains unclear. V was clipped by 4 bases and J by 5 bases, with 7 bases between them. CDR3 length equals 11 residues. The germline gives CDR1 DFQATT, CDR2 SNEGSKA (reference sequence). The CDR3, as DNA: TGCAGTGCTAACAAATTAGATACGCAGTATTTT. Its protein is CSANKLDTQYF.

The chain employs TRBV6-5 and TRBJ2-3; 10 bases line up with TRBD2. The germline V gene encodes CDR1 MNHEY and CDR2 SVGAGI. The CDR3 loop spans 14 amino acids. Unmatched junction bases numbered 6, after V lost 6 bases and J lost 6 bases. The CDR3 loop reads CASSQRGGWDTQYF. In DNA form, the CDR3 reads TGTGCCAGCAGCCAGCGGGGGGGTTGGGATACGCAGTATTTT.

V usage is TRBV5-6 and J usage is TRBJ2-7, with D tentatively TRBD1 (5 bases). The CDR3 is 11 residues long. Trimming left V 3 bases short and J 10 bases short, with 11 bases between. Germline V CDR1 and CDR2: SGHDT, YYEEEE. CDR3 sequence reads: CASSSTAVQYF. As DNA, the CDR3 is TGTGCCAGCAGCTCGACAGCAGTCCAGTACTTC.

This clone was found a few times. This rearrangement joins TRBV5-6 to TRBJ1-1; no clear D. The germline V gene has CDR1 SGHDT and CDR2 YYEEEE. The CDR3 has 11 amino acids. V lost 2 bases and J 8 bases, leaving 7 bases between the germline ends. CDR3 sequence: CASSFRREAFF. Written as DNA, the CDR3 is TGTGCCAGCAGCTTTAGACGGGAAGCTTTCTTT.

The rearrangement joins TRBV14 to TRBJ2-4; TRBD2 might be the D (6 bases). CDR3 size: 17 residues. The germline V and J ends were trimmed by 0 bases and 8 bases, with 20 bases remaining between them. CDR1 SGHDN and CDR2 FVKESK come from the germline V gene. DNA for the CDR3: TGTGCCAGCAGCCAAGAAACCGGGACTTTGAGTCGGGACATTCAGTACTTC. Residues: CASSQETGTLSRDIQYF. The entire variable domain, with the rest obtained from reference TRBV14 and TRBJ2-4, is as follows: EAGVTQFPSHSVIEKGQTVTLRCDPISGHDNLYWYRRVMGKEIKFLLHFVKESKQDESGMPNNRFLAERTGGTYSTLKVQPAELEDSGVYFCASSQETGTLSRDIQYFGAGTRLSVL.

The chain combines TRBV7-2 with TRBJ2-7; a possible D gene is TRBD1 (6 bases). V gave up 1 base and J gave up 6 bases, with 16 bases separating them. The CDR3 contains 15 residues. Germline lookup yields CDR1 SGHTA and CDR2 FQGNSA. CDR3 amino acids: CASSLDPGQGLEQYF. DNA of the CDR3: TGTGCCAGCAGCTTAGACCCGGGCCAGGGGCTCGAGCAGTACTTC.

The rearrangement uses TRBV18 and TRBJ2-5; TRBD1 agrees at 8 bases. The trim removed 5 bases at V and 5 bases at J, leaving 7 bases unmatched. The germline V gene has CDR1 KGHSH and CDR2 LQKENI. The CDR3 is made up of 14 amino acids. CDR3 in DNA: TGTGCCAGCTCAGCAGACAGGGGTTACGAGACCCAGTACTTC. This encodes CASSADRGYETQYF.

This clone has more than one count but fewer than ten. This sequence joins TRBV6-5 and TRBJ2-2; 8 nucleotides line up with TRBD2. Trimming removed 11 bases from V and 5 bases from J; junction bases left unmatched: 10. Germline loops: CDR1 MNHEY, CDR2 SVGAGI. This CDR3 is 14 amino acids long. The CDR3 is CAVGQRGPTGELFF. The CDR3 bases are TGTGCCGTCGGTCAGCGGGGGCCAACCGGGGAGCTGTTTTTT.

This chain uses TRBV4-2 with TRBJ2-3, with 9 bases that match TRBD2. CDR1 and CDR2 (germline): LGHNA, YNFKEQ. The length of the CDR3 is 17 residues. Trimming took 4 bases from V and 1 from J; bases not matched to a gene: 9. CDR3 region: CASSRKRGGAGTDTQYF. CDR3 bases: TGTGCCAGCAGCCGAAAGCGCGGGGGGGCTGGCACAGATACGCAGTATTTT.